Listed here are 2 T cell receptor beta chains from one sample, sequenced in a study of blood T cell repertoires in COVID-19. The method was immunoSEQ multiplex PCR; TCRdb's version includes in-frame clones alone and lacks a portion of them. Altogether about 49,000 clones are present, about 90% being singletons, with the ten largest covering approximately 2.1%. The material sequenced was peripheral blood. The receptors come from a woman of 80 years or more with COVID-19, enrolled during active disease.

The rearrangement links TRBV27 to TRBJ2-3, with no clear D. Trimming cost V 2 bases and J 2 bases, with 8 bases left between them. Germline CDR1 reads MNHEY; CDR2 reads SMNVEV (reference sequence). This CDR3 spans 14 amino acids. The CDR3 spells CASSLKLSTDTQYF. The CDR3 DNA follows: TGTGCCAGCAGTTTAAAGCTTTCCACAGATACGCAGTATTTT.

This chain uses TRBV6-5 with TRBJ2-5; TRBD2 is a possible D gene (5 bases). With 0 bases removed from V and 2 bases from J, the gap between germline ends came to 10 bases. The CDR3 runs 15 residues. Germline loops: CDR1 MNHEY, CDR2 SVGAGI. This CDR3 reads CASSYSPSLQETQYF. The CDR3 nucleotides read TGTGCCAGCAGTTACTCGCCTAGCCTGCAAGAGACCCAGTACTTC.